This T cell receptor beta chain stems from a study of Ad26.COV2.S vaccination and SARS-CoV-2 variants. Unmatched junction bases numbered 12, after V lost 3 bases and J lost 2 bases. Germline V gene data show CDR1 as SNHLY and CDR2 as FYNNEI. The CDR3 is 17 amino acids. Measured with immunoSEQ multiplex PCR; TCRdb has only the in-frame clones, and not every one. The table includes about 350,000 clones, around 86% detected once. The sample's treatment: about 20 received Ad26.COV2.S at low or high dose, single or two shots; several received placebo; per-sample allocation not given. The investigators took samples on day 63 after the first vaccine or placebo injection.

The specimen comprised peripheral blood, sampled in a trial of Ad26.COV2.S vaccine versus placebo. The chain uses TRBV2 and TRBJ2-5, with 7 positions matching TRBD1. The sequence was collected from a person aged 18-65 years who received the Ad26.COV2.S COVID-19 vaccine or a placebo. CDR3 loop: CASSDDRATSLQETQYF. For the CDR3, the DNA is TGTGCCAGCAGTGACGACAGGGCCACCTCCTTACAAGAGACCCAGTACTTC.